The clone carrying this T cell receptor beta chain was picked up a small number of times. Its antigen remains unknown. The data were obtained in a study of CD8+ T cells in alopecia areata. Treatment here: oral pan-JAK inhibitor, 5-10 mg twice daily. Researchers gathered lesional scalp punch biopsies and peripheral blood from patients with alopecia areata. Sequencing used cDNA as its template, made by extracting RNA and reverse transcribing it. This table comes from immunoSEQ multiplex PCR, and its TCRdb copy is limited to in-frame clones, with some not included. Counted here are 150,000 to 250,000 clones, roughly 50% occurring once; the ten biggest clones make up roughly 5%. This CDR3 has 16 amino acids. The V and J ends lost 3 bases and 5 bases, in that order; junction bases with no gene match: 5. Looked up from germline, CDR1 is SNHLY and CDR2 is FYNNEI. Findings of the study overall: TCRs were shared less clearly across patients than in mice, possibly for HLA-related reasons. When scalp samples are sequenced, resident alphabeta T cells of normal skin are also captured.

The sample consisted of CD4+ T cells sorted from blood, taken at week 24, from a patient treated with tofacitinib. The chain has TRBV2 and TRBJ1-6, with 9 bases fitting TRBD1. This TCR derives from a human donor with alopecia areata. In nucleotides, the CDR3 is TGTGCCAGCAGTGACACCGGGACAGGGAATAATTCACCCCTCCACTTT. This encodes CASSDTGTGNNSPLHF.